This entry features one TCR beta chain sequence. Its antigen is not known. Germline V lookup: CDR1 SGHRS, CDR2 YFSETQ. The CDR3 sequence is 15 residues long. Deletions cut 0 bases from V and 5 bases from J, with 14 bases between. Sample-barcoded 5' priming and a J-beta primer mix drove a second PCR of 7 to 11 cycles. MiXCR, run by TCRdb on the 5' RACE reads, gives a single entry per CDR3 protein. The table has over a million distinct CDR3 sequences, around 40% seen once; the top ten hold about 4%. This entry belongs to a study of blood T cells in healthy people across ages. Study-wide results and limits: Per million T cells, the diversity of TCR beta decreased roughly linearly as age advanced.

This TCR was sampled from a woman aged 18-30 years in good health. The specimen sequenced was blood. The V gene is TRBV5-1, the J gene TRBJ1-2, with no clear D. The CDR3 DNA is TGCGCCAGCAGCTTGGGAGTTTCTACGGAGTATGGCTACACCTTC. Amino acid sequence: CASSLGVSTEYGYTF. Full variable domain (rest looked up from reference TRBV5-1 and TRBJ1-2): KAGVTQTPRYLIKTRGQQVTLSCSPISGHRSVSWYQQTPGQGLQFLFEYFSETQRNKGNFPGRFSGRQFSNSRSEMNVSTLELGDSALYLCASSLGVSTEYGYTFGSGTRLTVV.